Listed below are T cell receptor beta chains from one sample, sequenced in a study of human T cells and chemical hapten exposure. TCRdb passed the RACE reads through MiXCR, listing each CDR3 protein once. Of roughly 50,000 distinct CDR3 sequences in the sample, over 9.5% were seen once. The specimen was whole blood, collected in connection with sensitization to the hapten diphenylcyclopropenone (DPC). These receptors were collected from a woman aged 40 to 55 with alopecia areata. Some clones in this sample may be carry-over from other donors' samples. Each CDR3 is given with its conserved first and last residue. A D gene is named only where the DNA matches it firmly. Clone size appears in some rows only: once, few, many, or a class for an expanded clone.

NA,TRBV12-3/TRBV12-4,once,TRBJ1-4,CASSAPGTPEKLFF,TGTGCCAGCAGTGCCCCCGGGACACCCGAAAAACTGTTTTTT
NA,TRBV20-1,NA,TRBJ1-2,CSARAISKRGYGYTF,TGCAGTGCTCGAGCCATTTCGAAGCGGGGCTATGGCTACACCTTC
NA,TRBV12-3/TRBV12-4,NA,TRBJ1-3,CASRAARAADTIYF,TGTGCCAGCAGGGCGGCCCGCGCGGCGGACACCATATATTTT
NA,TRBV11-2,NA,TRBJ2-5,CASSFGGGAETQYF,TGTGCCAGCAGCTTTGGTGGAGGAGCAGAGACCCAGTACTTC
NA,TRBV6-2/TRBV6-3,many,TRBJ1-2,CASSPLGGSYGYTF,TGTGCCAGCAGCCCTTTGGGCGGCTCGTATGGCTACACCTTC
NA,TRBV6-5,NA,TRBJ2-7,CASSPGSYEQYF,TGTGCCAGCAGCCCGGGGTCCTACGAGCAGTACTTC
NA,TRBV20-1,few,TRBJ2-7,CSAIWGSSYEQYF,TGCAGTGCTATTTGGGGTTCATCCTACGAGCAGTACTTC
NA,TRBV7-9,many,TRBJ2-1,CASSLVSGADGEQFF,TGTGCCAGCAGCTTAGTGAGCGGCGCTGACGGAGAGCAGTTCTTC
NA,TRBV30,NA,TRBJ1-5,CAWSLHRVAQPQHF,TGTGCCTGGAGTCTGCACAGGGTCGCTCAGCCCCAGCATTTT
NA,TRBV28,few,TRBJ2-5,CASSPPTGWETQYF,TGTGCCAGCAGCCCTCCCACAGGGTGGGAGACCCAGTACTTC
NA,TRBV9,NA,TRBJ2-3,CASSVGPDDTDTQYF,TGTGCCAGCAGCGTAGGGCCCGACGACACAGATACGCAGTATTTT
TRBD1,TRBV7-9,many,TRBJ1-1,CASRIQGYTEAFF,TGTGCCAGCAGAATACAGGGGTACACTGAAGCTTTCTTT
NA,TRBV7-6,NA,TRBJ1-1,CASSSGRTEAFF,TGTGCCAGCAGCTCGGGGAGAACTGAAGCTTTCTTT
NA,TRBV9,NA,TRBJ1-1,CASSVGPEGGHTEAFF,TGTGCCAGCAGCGTAGGCCCCGAGGGGGGGCACACTGAAGCTTTCTTT
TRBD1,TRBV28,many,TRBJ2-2,CASYGQGDIRNTGELFF,TGTGCCAGCTATGGACAGGGTGATATCCGTAACACCGGGGAGCTGTTTTTT
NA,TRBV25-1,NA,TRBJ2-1,CARDPVGPGGF,TGTGCCAGGGACCCTGTTGGGCCTGGGGGCTTC
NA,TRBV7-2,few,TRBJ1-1,CASSQELKRMNTEAFF,TGTGCCAGCAGCCAGGAATTAAAGAGAATGAACACTGAAGCTTTCTTT
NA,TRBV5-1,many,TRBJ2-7,CASRLQRSSYEQYF,TGCGCCAGCAGATTACAGCGTAGCTCCTACGAGCAGTACTTC
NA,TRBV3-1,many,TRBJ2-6,CASSQDQGSGANVLTF,TGTGCCAGCAGCCAAGACCAGGGTTCTGGGGCCAACGTCCTGACTTTC
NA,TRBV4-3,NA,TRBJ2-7,CASSQEGEQYF,TGCGCCAGCAGCCAAGAAGGAGAGCAGTACTTC
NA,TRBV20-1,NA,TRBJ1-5,CSARGTERNQPQHF,TGCAGTGCTAGAGGGACAGAGAGGAATCAGCCCCAGCATTTT
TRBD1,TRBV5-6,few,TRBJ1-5,CASSRAGQGNQPQHF,TGTGCCAGCAGCCGGGCGGGACAGGGAAATCAGCCCCAGCATTTT
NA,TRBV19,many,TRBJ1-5,CASRLVQGNQPQHF,TGTGCCAGTAGGTTGGTCCAGGGGAATCAGCCCCAGCATTTT
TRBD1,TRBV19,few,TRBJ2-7,CASRDRAPYEQYF,TGTGCCAGCCGGGACAGGGCTCCATACGAGCAGTACTTC
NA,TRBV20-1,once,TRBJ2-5,CSAPGQEETQYF,TGCAGTGCCCCAGGGCAAGAAGAGACCCAGTACTTC
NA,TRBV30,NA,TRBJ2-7,CAWDRSYEQYF,TGTGCCTGGGACAGGTCGTACGAGCAGTACTTC
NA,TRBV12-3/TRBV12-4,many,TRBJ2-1,CASTPRAGQEQFF,TGTGCCAGCACCCCTCGGGCAGGACAAGAGCAGTTCTTC
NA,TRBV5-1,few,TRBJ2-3,CASSLVGLWASSTDTQYF,TGCGCCAGCAGCTTGGTGGGTCTGTGGGCCAGTAGCACAGATACGCAGTATTTT
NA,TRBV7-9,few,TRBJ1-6,CASSLVEGDSPLHF,TGTGCCAGCAGCCTTGTGGAGGGGGATTCACCCCTCCACTTT
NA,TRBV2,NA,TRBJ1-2,CASSLRQGKGYTF,TGTGCCAGCAGTCTCCGGCAGGGAAAGGGCTACACCTTC
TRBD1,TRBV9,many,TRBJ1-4,CASSKRTGATNEKLFF,TGTGCCAGCAGCAAGCGGACAGGGGCAACTAATGAAAAACTGTTTTTT
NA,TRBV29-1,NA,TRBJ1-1,CSVADGTEAFF,TGCAGCGTTGCGGACGGTACTGAAGCTTTCTTT
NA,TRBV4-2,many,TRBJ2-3,CASSRKDRGIGTDTQYF,TGTGCCAGCAGCCGAAAGGACCGGGGGATCGGCACAGATACGCAGTATTTT
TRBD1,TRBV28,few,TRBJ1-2,CASSRQGARGYTF,TGTGCCAGCAGCAGACAGGGGGCTCGCGGCTACACCTTC
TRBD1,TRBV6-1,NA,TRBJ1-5,CASSGTDGLQPQHF,TGTGCCAGCAGCGGGACAGATGGTTTGCAGCCCCAGCATTTT
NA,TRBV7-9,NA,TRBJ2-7,CASSEAFTHEQYF,TGTGCCAGCAGCGAAGCATTCACCCACGAGCAGTACTTC
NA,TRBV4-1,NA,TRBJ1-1,CASSQDLFRARGAFF,TGCGCCAGCAGCCAAGATCTTTTTAGGGCGCGCGGAGCTTTCTTT
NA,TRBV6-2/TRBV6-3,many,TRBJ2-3,CATSRSGSTDTQYF,TGTGCCACCTCCCGGAGCGGCAGCACAGATACGCAGTATTTT
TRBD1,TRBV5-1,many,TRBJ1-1,CASNRDSTNTEAFF,TGCGCCAGCAACCGGGACAGTACTAACACTGAAGCTTTCTTT
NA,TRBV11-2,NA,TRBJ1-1,CASSGAEPGHNTEAFF,TGTGCCAGCAGCGGGGCGGAGCCGGGACACAACACTGAAGCTTTCTTT